This T cell receptor (beta chain) originates from a study of vaccination and CD4 T cells after COVID-19. Study context: Sampling after COVID took place at a median of about 91 days (range 35 to 161) following diagnosis. Control cultures were given a CEFX pool, an HIV-1 Nef pool, or no peptide.

Researchers used the Oncomine TCR Beta short-read assay to sequence DNA from cultured CD4+ T cells. Via MiXCR, TCRdb re-called the PCR reads, giving one row per CDR3 protein. This sample yields 15,000 to 20,000 distinct CDR3 sequences, of which roughly 50% are seen a single time; roughly 18% belongs to the top ten. Stated time point: late sampling 161 to 241 days after vaccination in a few convalescent patients. Specified treatment: roughly 10-day PBMC culture with coronavirus spike peptide pools or control peptides (ViraFEST assay). Each well held around 2 million PBMCs in IL-2 (around 10 IU/ml) medium with roughly 11 ug/ml peptide pools. This clonotype appeared a few times. Its antigen is still unknown. The germline V gene has CDR1 DFQATT and CDR2 SNEGSKA (reference sequence). The CDR3 is made up of 13 amino acids. V dropped 6 bases and J dropped 4; count of bases not matched to a gene: 6.

The chain joins TRBV20-1 to TRBJ1-2, with 9 bases aligning to TRBD1. Sample: CD4+ T cells from blood, cultured in vitro, taken about 7 months after SARS-CoV-2 vaccination. This receptor was identified in a human donor who had recovered from COVID-19. The CDR3 bases are TGCAGTGCCACAGGGGGCTATGGCTATGGCTACACCTTC. Amino acids: CSATGGYGYGYTF.